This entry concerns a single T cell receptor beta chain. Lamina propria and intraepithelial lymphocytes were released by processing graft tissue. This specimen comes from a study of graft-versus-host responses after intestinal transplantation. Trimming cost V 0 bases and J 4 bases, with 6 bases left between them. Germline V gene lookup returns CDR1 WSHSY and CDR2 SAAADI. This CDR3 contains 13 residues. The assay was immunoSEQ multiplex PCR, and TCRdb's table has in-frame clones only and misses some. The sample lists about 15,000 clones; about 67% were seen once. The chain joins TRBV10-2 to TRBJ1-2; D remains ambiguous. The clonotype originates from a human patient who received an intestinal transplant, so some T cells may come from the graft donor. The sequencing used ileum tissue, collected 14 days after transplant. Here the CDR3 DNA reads TGCGCCAGCAGTGAGTCCGGGAGCTATGGCTACACCTTC. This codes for CASSESGSYGYTF.